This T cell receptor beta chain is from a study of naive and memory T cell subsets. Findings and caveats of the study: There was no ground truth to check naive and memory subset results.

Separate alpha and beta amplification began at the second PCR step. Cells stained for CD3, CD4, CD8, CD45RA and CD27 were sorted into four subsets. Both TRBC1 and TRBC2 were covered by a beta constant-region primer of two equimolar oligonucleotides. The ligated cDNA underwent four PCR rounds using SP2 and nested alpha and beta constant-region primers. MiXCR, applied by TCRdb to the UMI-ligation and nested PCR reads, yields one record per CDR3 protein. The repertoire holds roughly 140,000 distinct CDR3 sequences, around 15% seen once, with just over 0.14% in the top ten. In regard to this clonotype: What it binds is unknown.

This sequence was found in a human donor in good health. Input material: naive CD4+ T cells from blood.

The CDR3 sequence is CASSIGLGSNTGELFF. The CDR3 DNA reads as TGTGCCAGCAGCATCGGACTCGGATCGAACACCGGGGAGCTGTTTTTT. The chain has TRBV7-6 and TRBJ2-2, with D possibly TRBD2 on 5 matching bases. From germline, CDR1 is SGHVS and CDR2 FNYEAQ. The CDR3 runs 16 residues. V was trimmed by 5 bases and J by 0 bases, leaving 13 bases between them.